Listed below are T cell receptor beta chains from one sample, sequenced in a study of blood T cell repertoires in COVID-19. Repertoires were generated with immunoSEQ multiplex PCR, while TCRdb's copy carries only in-frame clones and drops some. The table has about 170,000 clones, about 86% seen once; the top ten hold 5.5% to 8.5%. The sequencing input was peripheral blood. The receptors here all came from a woman aged 80 or over in a cohort sampled during active or convalescent COVID-19. The CDR3 runs from the conserved cysteine through the conserved F or W. Each record gives: V gene, D gene, clone size, J gene, CDR3 length, CDR3 protein, CDR3 DNA. D genes are given only for firm matches. Clone size, where shown, is once, few, many, or a class for clones that have expanded.

TRBV19	TRBD1	-	TRBJ1-2	14	CASSIGQGSGGYTF	TGTGCCAGTAGTATTGGACAGGGAAGTGGCGGCTACACCTTC
TRBV9	-	-	TRBJ2-1	17	CASGRGIRDSSYNEQFF	TGTGCCAGCGGAAGGGGGATCAGAGACAGCTCCTACAATGAGCAGTTCTTC
TRBV3-1/TRBV3-2	-	-	TRBJ1-4	16	CASSLGPGTLSEKLFF	TGTGCCAGCAGCCTAGGGCCAGGGACTCTTAGTGAAAAACTGTTTTTT
TRBV7-9	TRBD1	few	TRBJ2-5	14	CASSFGQGLETQYF	TGTGCCAGCAGCTTTGGACAGGGTTTGGAGACCCAGTACTTC
TRBV21-1	-	-	TRBJ1-3	20	CASSKGQGSPVLSSGNTIYF	TGTGCCAGCAGCAAAGGGCAGGGGTCCCCCGTATTGAGCTCTGGAAACACCATATATTTT
TRBV11-3	-	-	TRBJ1-3	12	CASSLDDSGSYF	TGTGCCAGCAGCTTAGATGACAGTGGTTCCTATTTT
TRBV5-1	-	-	TRBJ1-1	12	CASSLPDTEAFF	TGCGCCAGCAGCTTGCCCGACACTGAAGCTTTCTTT
TRBV18	TRBD1	-	TRBJ1-1	14	CASSQDRARTEAFF	TGTGCCAGCTCACAGGACAGGGCCAGGACAGAAGCTTTCTTT
TRBV29-1	TRBD2	-	TRBJ2-1	20	CSVRAGGGGTSGRPYNEQFF	TGCAGCGTTAGGGCAGGGGGTGGAGGGACTAGCGGGAGACCCTACAATGAGCAGTTCTTC
TRBV4-1	TRBD1	-	TRBJ1-4	17	CASSQVRSQGGREKLFF	TGCGCCAGCAGCCAAGTAAGAAGTCAGGGGGGAAGAGAAAAACTGTTTTTT
TRBV5-3	-	-	TRBJ1-5	14	CARSLAGGNQPQHF	TGTGCCAGAAGCTTGGCCGGGGGCAATCAGCCCCAGCATTTT
TRBV3-1/TRBV3-2	TRBD1	-	TRBJ1-5	15	CASSQGTGGAQPQHF	TGTGCCAGCAGCCAAGGGACAGGGGGAGCTCAGCCCCAGCATTTT
TRBV7-2	-	-	TRBJ2-5	14	CASSLDPSVKTQYF	TGTGCCAGCAGCTTAGACCCCAGCGTGAAGACCCAGTACTTC
TRBV10-1	-	-	TRBJ2-2	14	CASSITRTGGELFF	TGCGCCAGCAGTATAACTAGGACCGGCGGGGAGCTGTTTTTT